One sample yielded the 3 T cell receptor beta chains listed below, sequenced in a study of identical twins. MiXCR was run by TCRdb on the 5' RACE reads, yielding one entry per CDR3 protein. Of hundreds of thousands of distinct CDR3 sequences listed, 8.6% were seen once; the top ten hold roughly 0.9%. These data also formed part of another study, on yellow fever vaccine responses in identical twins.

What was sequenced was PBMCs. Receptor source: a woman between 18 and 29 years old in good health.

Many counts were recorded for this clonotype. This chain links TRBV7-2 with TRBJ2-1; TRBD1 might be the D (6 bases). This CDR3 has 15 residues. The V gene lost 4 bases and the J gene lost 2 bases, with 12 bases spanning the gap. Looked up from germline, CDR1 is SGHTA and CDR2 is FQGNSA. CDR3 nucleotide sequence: TGTGCCAGCAGCTCCCAGGGGATAACCTACAATGAGCAGTTCTTC. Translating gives CASSSQGITYNEQFF.

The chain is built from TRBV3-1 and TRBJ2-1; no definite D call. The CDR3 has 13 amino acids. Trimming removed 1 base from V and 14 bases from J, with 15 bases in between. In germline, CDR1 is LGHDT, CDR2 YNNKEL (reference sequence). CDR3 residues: CASSQVQARRKFF. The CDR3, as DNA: TGTGCCAGCAGCCAAGTACAAGCCCGCCGCAAGTTCTTC.

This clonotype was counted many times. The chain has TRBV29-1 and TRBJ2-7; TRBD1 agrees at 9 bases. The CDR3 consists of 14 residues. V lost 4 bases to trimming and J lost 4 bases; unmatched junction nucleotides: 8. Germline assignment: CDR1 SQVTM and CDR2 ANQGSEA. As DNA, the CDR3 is TGCAGCGTTGGGGGGGGACAGGGATTATACGAGCAGTACTTC. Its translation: CSVGGGQGLYEQYF.